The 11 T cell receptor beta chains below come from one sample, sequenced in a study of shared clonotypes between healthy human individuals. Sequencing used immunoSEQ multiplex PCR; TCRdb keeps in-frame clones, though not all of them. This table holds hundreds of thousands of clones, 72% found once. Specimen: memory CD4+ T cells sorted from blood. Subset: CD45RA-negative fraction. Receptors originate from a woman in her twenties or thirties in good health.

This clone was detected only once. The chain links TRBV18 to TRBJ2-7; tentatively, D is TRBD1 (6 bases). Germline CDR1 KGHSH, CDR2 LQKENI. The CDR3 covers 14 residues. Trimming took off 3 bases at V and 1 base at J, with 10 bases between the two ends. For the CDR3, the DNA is TGTGCCAGCTCACCTCCGGGACAATCCTACGAGCAGTACTTC. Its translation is CASSPPGQSYEQYF.

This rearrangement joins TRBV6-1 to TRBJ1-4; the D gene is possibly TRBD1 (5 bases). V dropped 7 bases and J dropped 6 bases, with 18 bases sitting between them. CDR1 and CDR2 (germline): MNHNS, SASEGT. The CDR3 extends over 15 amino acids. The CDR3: CASMRGRREDEKLFF. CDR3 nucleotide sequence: TGTGCCAGCATGAGGGGACGCAGGGAAGATGAAAAACTGTTTTTT.

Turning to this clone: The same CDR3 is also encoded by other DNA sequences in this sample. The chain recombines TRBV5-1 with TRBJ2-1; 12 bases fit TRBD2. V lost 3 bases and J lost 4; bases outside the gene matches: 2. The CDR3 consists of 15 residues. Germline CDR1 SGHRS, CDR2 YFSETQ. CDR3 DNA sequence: TGCGCCAGCAGCTCTAGCGGGAGGGCGTACAATGAGCAGTTCTTC. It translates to CASSSSGRAYNEQFF. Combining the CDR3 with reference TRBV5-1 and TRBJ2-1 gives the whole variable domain KAGVTQTPRYLIKTRGQQVTLSCSPISGHRSVSWYQQTPGQGLQFLFEYFSETQRNKGNFPGRFSGRQFSNSRSEMNVSTLELGDSALYLCASSSSGRAYNEQFFGPGTRLTVL.

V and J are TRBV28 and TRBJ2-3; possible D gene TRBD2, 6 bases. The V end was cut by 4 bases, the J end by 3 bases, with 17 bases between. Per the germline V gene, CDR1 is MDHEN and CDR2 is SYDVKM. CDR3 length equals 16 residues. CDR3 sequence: CASSSPGASPTDTQYF. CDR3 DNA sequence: TGTGCCAGCAGTTCCCCGGGAGCCTCGCCGACAGATACGCAGTATTTT.

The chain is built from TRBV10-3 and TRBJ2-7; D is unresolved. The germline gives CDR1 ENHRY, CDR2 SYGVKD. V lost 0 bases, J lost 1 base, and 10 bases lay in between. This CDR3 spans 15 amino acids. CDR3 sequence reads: CAISESYSLSYEQYF. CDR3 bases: TGTGCCATCAGTGAGTCGTACAGCCTATCCTACGAGCAGTACTTC.

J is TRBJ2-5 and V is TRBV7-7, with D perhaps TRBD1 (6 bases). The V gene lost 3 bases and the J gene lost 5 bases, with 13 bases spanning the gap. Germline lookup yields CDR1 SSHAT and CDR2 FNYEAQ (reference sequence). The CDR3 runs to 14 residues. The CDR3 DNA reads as TGTGCCAGCAGCTTGGGTCAGGGGTCCGAGACCCAGTACTTC. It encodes CASSLGQGSETQYF.

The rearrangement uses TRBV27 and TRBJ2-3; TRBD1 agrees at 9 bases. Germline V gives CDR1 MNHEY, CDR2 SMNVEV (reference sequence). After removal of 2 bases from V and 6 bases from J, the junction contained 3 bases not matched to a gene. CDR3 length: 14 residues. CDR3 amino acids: CASSLRTGADTQYF. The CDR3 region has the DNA TGTGCCAGCAGTTTACGGACAGGGGCTGATACGCAGTATTTT.

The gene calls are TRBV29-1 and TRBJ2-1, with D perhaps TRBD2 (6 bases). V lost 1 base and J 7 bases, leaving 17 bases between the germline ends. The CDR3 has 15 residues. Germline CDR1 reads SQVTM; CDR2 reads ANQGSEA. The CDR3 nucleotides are TGCAGCGTTGAAGCGGGAGCCCCCTCGGGAAATGAGCAGTTCTTC. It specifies CSVEAGAPSGNEQFF.

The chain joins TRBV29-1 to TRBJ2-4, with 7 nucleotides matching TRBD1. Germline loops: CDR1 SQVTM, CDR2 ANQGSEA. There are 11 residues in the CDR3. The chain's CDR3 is CSHGTENIQYF. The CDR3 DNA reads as TGCAGTCACGGGACAGAAAACATTCAGTACTTC.

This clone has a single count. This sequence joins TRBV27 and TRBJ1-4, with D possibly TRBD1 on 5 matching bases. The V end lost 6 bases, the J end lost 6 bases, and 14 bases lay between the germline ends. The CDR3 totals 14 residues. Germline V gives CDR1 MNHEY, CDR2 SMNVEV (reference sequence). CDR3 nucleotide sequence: TGTGCCAGCAGCCGATTGGGGGGGGATGAAAAACTGTTTTTT. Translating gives CASSRLGGDEKLFF.

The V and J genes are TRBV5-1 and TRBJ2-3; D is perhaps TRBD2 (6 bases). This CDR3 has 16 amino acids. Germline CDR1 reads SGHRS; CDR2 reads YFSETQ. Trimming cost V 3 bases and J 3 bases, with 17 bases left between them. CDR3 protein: CASSYREVGSTDTQYF. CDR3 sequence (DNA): TGCGCCAGCAGCTATAGGGAGGTTGGTAGTACAGATACGCAGTATTTT.